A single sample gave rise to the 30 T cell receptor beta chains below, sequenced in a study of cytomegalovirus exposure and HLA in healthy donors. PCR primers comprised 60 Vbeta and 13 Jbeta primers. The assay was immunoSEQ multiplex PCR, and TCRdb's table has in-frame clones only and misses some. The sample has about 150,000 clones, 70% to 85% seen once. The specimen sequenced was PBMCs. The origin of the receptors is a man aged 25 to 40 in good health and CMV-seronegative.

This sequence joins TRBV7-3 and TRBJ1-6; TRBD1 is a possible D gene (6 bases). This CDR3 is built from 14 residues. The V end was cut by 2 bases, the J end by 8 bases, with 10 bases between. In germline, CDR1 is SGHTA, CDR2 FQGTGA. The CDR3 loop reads CASSLGGSDSPLHF. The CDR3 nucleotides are TGTGCCAGCAGCTTAGGGGGCAGCGATTCACCCCTCCACTTT.

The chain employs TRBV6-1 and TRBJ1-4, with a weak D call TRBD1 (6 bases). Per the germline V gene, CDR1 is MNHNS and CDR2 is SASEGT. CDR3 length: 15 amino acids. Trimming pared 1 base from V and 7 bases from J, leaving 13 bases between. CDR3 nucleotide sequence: TGTGCCAGCAGTGAAGACAGGGTAATAAGTGAAAAACTGTTTTTT. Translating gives CASSEDRVISEKLFF.

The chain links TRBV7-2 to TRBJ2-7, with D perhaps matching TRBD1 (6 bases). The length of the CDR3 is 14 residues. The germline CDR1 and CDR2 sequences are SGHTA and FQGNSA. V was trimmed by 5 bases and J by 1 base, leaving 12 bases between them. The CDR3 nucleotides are TGTGCCAGCAGCCCTCCGGGACAATCCTACGAGCAGTACTTC. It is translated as CASSPPGQSYEQYF.

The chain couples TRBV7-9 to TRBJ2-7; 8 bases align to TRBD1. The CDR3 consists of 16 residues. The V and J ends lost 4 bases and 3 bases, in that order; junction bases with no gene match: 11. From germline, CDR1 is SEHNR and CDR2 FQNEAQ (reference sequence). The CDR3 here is CASSSLGLTGDYEQYF. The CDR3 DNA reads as TGTGCCAGCAGCTCCCTCGGTCTGACAGGGGACTACGAGCAGTACTTC. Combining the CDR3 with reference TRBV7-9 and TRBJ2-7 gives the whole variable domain DTGVSQNPRHKITKRGQNVTFRCDPISEHNRLYWYRQTLGQGPEFLTYFQNEAQLEKSRLLSDRFSAERPKGSFSTLEIQRTEQGDSAMYLCASSSLGLTGDYEQYFGPGTRLTVT.

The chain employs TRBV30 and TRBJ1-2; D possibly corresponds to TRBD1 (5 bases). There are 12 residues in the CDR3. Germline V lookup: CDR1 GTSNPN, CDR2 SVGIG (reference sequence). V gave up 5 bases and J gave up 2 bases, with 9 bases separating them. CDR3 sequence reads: CAWQQENYGYTF. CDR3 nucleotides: TGTGCCTGGCAACAGGAAAACTATGGCTACACCTTC.

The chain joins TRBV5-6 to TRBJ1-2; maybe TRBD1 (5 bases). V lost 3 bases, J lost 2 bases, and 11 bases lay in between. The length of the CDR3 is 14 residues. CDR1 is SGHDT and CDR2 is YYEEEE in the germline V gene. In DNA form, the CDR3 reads TGTGCCAGCAGCTATGGACAACGAAACTATGGCTACACCTTC. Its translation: CASSYGQRNYGYTF.

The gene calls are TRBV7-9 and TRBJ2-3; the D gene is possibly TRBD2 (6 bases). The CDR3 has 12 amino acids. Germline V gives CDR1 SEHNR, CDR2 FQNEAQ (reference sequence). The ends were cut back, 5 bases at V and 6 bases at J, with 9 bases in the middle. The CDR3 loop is CASSTEGDTQYF. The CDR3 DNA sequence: TGTGCCAGCAGCACGGAGGGGGATACGCAGTATTTT.

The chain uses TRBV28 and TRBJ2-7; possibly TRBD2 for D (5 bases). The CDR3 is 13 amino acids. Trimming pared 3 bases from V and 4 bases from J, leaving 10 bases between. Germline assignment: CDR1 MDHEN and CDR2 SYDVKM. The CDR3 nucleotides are TGTGCCAGCAGTTTGGACTCTAAATACGAGCAGTACTTC. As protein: CASSLDSKYEQYF.

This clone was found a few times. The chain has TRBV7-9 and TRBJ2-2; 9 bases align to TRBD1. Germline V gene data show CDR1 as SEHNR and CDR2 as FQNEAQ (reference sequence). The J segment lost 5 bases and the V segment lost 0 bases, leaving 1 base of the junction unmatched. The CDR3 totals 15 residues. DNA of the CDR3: TGTGCCAGCAGCTTAGCCGGGACAGGGACCGGGGAGCTGTTTTTT. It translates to CASSLAGTGTGELFF.

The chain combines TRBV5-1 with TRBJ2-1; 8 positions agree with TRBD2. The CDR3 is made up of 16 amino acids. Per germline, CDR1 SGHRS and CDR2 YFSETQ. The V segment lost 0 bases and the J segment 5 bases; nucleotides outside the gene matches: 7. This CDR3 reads CASSLAGGALHNEQFF. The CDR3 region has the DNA TGCGCCAGCAGCTTGGCCGGGGGGGCCCTCCACAATGAGCAGTTCTTC. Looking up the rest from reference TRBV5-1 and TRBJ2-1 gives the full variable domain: KAGVTQTPRYLIKTRGQQVTLSCSPISGHRSVSWYQQTPGQGLQFLFEYFSETQRNKGNFPGRFSGRQFSNSRSEMNVSTLELGDSALYLCASSLAGGALHNEQFFGPGTRLTVL.

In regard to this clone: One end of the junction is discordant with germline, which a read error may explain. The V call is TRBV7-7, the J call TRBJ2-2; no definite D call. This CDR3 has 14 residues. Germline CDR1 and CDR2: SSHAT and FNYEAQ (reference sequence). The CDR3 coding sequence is TGTGCTAGCAGCCCTTACACAAACACCGGGGAGCTGTTTTTT. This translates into CASSPYTNTGELFF.

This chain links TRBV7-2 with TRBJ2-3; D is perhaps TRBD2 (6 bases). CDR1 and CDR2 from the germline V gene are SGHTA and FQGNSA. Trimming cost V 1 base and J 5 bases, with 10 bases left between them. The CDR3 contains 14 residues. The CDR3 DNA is TGTGCCAGCAGCTTAGGAGGCGGGGTAGATACGCAGTATTTT. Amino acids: CASSLGGGVDTQYF.

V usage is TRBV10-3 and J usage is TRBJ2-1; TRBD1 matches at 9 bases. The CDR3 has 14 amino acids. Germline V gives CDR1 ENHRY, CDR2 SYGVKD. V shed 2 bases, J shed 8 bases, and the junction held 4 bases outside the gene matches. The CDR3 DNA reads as TGTGCCATCAGTGAGAGGGACAGGGTGGATGAGCAGTTCTTC. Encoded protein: CAISERDRVDEQFF.

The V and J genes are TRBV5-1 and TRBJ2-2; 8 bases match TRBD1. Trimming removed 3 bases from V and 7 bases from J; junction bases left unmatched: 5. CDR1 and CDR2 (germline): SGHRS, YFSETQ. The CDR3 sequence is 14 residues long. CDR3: CASSSPGQVGELFF. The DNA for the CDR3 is TGCGCCAGCAGCTCTCCGGGACAGGTCGGGGAGCTGTTTTTT.

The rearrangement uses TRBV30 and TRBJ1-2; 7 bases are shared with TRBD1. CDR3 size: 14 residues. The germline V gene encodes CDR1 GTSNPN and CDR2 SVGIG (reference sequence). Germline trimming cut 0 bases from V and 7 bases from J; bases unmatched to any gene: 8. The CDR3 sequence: CAWSVRQGGVGYTF. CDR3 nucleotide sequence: TGTGCCTGGAGTGTGCGACAGGGCGGAGTTGGCTACACCTTC.

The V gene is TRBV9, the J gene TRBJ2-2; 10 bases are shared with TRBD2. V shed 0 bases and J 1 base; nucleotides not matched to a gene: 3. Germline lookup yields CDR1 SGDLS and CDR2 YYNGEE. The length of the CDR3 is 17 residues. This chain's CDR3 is CASSVGAGGLNTGELFF. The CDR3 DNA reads TGTGCCAGCAGCGTAGGAGCGGGGGGGTTGAACACCGGGGAGCTGTTTTTT.

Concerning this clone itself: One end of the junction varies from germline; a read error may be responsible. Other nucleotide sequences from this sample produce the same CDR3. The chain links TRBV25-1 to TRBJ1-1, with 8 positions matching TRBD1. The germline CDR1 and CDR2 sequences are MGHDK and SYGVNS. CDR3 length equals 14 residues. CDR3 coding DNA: TGCGCCAGCACAGGGGGGACTTGGGACACTGAAGCTTTCTTT. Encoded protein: CASTGGTWDTEAFF.

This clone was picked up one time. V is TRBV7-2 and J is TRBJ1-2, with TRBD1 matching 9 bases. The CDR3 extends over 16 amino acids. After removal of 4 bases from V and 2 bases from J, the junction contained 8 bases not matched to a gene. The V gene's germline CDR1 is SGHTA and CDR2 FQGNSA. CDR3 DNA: TGTGCCAGCAGCTCAGTTTACAGGGGGCCCAACTATGGCTACACCTTC. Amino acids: CASSSVYRGPNYGYTF.

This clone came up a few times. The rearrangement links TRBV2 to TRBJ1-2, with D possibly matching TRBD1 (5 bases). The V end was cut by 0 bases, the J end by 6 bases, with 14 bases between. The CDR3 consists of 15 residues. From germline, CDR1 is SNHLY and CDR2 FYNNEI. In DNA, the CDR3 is TGTGCCAGCAGTGAAGCGCAGGGTCTAGTCAATGGCTACACCTTC. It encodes CASSEAQGLVNGYTF.

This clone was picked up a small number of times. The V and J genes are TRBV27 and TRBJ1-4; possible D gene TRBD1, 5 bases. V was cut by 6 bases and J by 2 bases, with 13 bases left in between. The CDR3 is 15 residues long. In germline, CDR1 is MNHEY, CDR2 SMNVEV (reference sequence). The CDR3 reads CASSPRGGTNEKLFF. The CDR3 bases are TGTGCCAGCAGCCCTAGGGGAGGGACTAATGAAAAACTGTTTTTT.

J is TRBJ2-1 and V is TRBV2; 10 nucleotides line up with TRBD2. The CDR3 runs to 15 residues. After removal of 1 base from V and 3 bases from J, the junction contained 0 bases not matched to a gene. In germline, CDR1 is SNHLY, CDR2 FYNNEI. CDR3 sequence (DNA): TGTGCCAGCAGTGAAGTAGCGGGGGGCTACAATGAGCAGTTCTTC. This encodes CASSEVAGGYNEQFF.

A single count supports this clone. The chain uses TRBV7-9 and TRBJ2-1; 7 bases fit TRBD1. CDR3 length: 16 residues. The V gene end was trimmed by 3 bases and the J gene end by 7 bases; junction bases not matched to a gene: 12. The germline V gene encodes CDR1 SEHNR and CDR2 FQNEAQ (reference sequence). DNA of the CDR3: TGTGCCAGCAGCTTCTCGGGACAGCATATAGGGAATGAGCAGTTCTTC. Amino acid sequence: CASSFSGQHIGNEQFF. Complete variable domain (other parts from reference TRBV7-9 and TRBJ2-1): DTGVSQNPRHKITKRGQNVTFRCDPISEHNRLYWYRQTLGQGPEFLTYFQNEAQLEKSRLLSDRFSAERPKGSFSTLEIQRTEQGDSAMYLCASSFSGQHIGNEQFFGPGTRLTVL.

DNA for the CDR3: TGTGCCAGCAGTTTGTGGGGGGCAGATACGCAGTATTTT. This codes for CASSLWGADTQYF. The gene calls are TRBV27 and TRBJ2-3; a possible D gene is TRBD2 (6 bases). This CDR3 has 13 residues. Germline V gene data show CDR1 as MNHEY and CDR2 as SMNVEV (reference sequence). The V end was cut by 3 bases, the J end by 4 bases, with 8 bases between.

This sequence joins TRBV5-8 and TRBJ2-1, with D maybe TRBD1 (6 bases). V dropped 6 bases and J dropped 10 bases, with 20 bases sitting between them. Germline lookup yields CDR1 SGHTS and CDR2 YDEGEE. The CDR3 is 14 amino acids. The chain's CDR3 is CASTMDGTFREQFF. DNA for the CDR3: TGTGCCAGCACCATGGACGGGACATTTCGGGAGCAGTTCTTC.

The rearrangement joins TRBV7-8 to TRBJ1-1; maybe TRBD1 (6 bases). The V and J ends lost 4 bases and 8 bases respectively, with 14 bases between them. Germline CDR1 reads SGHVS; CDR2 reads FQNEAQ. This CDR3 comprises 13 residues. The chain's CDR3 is CASSYTRQAEAFF. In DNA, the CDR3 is TGTGCCAGCAGCTACACCAGACAGGCAGAAGCTTTCTTT.

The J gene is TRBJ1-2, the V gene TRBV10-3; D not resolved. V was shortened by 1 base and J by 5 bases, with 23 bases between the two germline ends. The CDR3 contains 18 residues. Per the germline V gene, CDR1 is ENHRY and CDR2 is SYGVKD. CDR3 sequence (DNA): TGTGCCATCAGTGAGTTCTCTTCCGGGCCCCGCGGGCCTTATGGCTACACCTTC. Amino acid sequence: CAISEFSSGPRGPYGYTF.

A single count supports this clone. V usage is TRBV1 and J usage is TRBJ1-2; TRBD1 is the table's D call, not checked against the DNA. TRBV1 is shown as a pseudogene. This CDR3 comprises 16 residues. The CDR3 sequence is CTSSPLGTGVLHGYTF. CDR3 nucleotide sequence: TGCACCAGCAGCCCCTTGGGGACAGGGGTCCTTCATGGCTACACCTTC.

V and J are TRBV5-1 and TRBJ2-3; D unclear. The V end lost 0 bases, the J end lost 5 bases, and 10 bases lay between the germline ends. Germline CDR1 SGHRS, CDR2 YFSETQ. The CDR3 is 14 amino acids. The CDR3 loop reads CASSLERSGDTQYF. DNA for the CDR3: TGCGCCAGCAGCTTGGAAAGGTCGGGAGATACGCAGTATTTT. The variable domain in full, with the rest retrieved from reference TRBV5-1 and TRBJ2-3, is KAGVTQTPRYLIKTRGQQVTLSCSPISGHRSVSWYQQTPGQGLQFLFEYFSETQRNKGNFPGRFSGRQFSNSRSEMNVSTLELGDSALYLCASSLERSGDTQYFGPGTRLTVL.

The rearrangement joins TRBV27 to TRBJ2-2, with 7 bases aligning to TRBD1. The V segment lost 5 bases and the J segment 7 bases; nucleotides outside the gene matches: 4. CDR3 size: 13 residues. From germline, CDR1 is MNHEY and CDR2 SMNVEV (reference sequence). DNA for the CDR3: TGTGCCAGCAGTCCCACAGGGGTCGGGGAGCTGTTTTTT. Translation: CASSPTGVGELFF.

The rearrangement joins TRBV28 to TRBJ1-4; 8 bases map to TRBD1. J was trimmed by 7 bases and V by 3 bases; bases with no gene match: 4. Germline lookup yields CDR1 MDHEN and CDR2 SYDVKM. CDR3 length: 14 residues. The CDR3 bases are TGTGCCAGCAGTTTCCAAACAGGGGGTGAAAAACTGTTTTTT. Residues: CASSFQTGGEKLFF.